A single sample gave rise to the 32 T cell receptor beta chains below, sequenced in a study of identical twins (dated by TCRdb to 2016 to 2017). Library prep was done by 5' RACE. The sequencing machine was an Illumina HiSeq 2000. TCRdb reran the public reads through fastp at Q25 and MiXCR, keeping productive beta chains. Rows are combined by CDR3 protein, so each entry shows the most common genes and DNA. The sample table records 400,000 to 550,000 distinct CDR3 sequences; 24% of these occur just once. The ten largest clones take up about 3% of the sample. This sample was shared with a second study, whose subject was T cells expressing NK-cell markers.

The source material was CD4+ T cells sorted from blood. Every receptor here comes from a woman aged 18-29 years in good health.

CDR3 coding DNA: TGTGCCAGCAGCTTAGATACCGGTGTTGGGTACGGGGAGCTGTTTTTT. It yields the protein CASSLDTGVGYGELFF. The chain is built from TRBV7-2 and TRBJ2-2; D is ambiguous. The length of the CDR3 is 16 residues. With 1 base removed from V and 7 bases from J, the gap between germline ends came to 16 bases. Germline V gene lookup returns CDR1 SGHTA and CDR2 FQGNSA.

The chain uses TRBV10-3 and TRBJ2-4; 14 bases align to TRBD2. V lost 2 bases and J lost 8; bases outside the gene matches: 8. Germline CDR1 and CDR2: ENHRY and SYGVKD. The CDR3 is 17 amino acids. CDR3 in amino acids: CAISEHGTSGRGDIQYF. The CDR3 bases are TGTGCCATCAGTGAGCACGGGACTAGCGGGAGAGGAGACATTCAGTACTTC.

This chain links TRBV27 with TRBJ2-6; 9 bases are a match to TRBD1. Germline V gene sequence: CDR1 MNHEY, CDR2 SMNVEV (reference sequence). The CDR3 spans 19 residues. The ends lost 5 bases at V and 2 bases at J; junction bases unmatched: 13. CDR3 bases: TGTGCCAGCAGTCCCCACCAGACAGGGGGTGTCCCTGGGGCCAACGTCCTGACTTTC. This encodes CASSPHQTGGVPGANVLTF.

This sequence joins TRBV9 and TRBJ2-3; TRBD2 aligns across 11 bases. The trim removed 5 bases at V and 3 bases at J, leaving 8 bases unmatched. Germline values: CDR1 SGDLS, CDR2 YYNGEE. CDR3 length equals 16 residues. The CDR3 loop reads CASSTTSGGYTDTQYF. In DNA, the CDR3 is TGTGCCAGCAGTACAACTAGCGGGGGATATACAGATACGCAGTATTTT.

The V call is TRBV3-1, the J call TRBJ2-3; D is unresolved. The CDR3 contains 15 residues. Looked up from germline, CDR1 is LGHDT and CDR2 is YNNKEL (reference sequence). V was pared by 1 base and J by 4 bases, with 12 bases between. CDR3 region: CASSQGPGWADTQYF. DNA of the CDR3: TGTGCCAGCAGCCAAGGCCCGGGTTGGGCAGATACGCAGTATTTT.

This clonotype has only a few counts. The J gene is TRBJ1-1, the V gene TRBV30, with D hard to call. With 5 bases removed from V and 6 bases from J, the gap between germline ends came to 16 bases. The CDR3 totals 13 residues. From germline, CDR1 is GTSNPN and CDR2 SVGIG (reference sequence). CDR3 residues: CAWGKEGSPEAFF. Here the CDR3 DNA reads TGTGCCTGGGGGAAGGAGGGAAGTCCTGAAGCTTTCTTT.

The rearrangement joins TRBV5-1 to TRBJ2-3; tentative D call: TRBD2 (5 bases). The V and J ends lost 1 base and 1 base respectively, with 10 bases between them. This CDR3 comprises 15 residues. Germline loops: CDR1 SGHRS, CDR2 YFSETQ. The chain's CDR3 is CASSLTGLRTDTQYF. The CDR3 coding sequence is TGCGCCAGCAGCTTGACGGGGTTACGCACAGATACGCAGTATTTT. The entire variable domain, with the rest obtained from reference TRBV5-1 and TRBJ2-3, is as follows: KAGVTQTPRYLIKTRGQQVTLSCSPISGHRSVSWYQQTPGQGLQFLFEYFSETQRNKGNFPGRFSGRQFSNSRSEMNVSTLELGDSALYLCASSLTGLRTDTQYFGPGTRLTVL.

This clonotype was observed a few times. The rearrangement joins TRBV6-2 or TRBV6-3 to TRBJ2-7; TRBD2 might be the D (5 bases). CDR3 length: 16 amino acids. Germline-derived CDR1 and CDR2 are MNHEY and SVGEGT. V dropped 0 bases and J dropped 0 bases, with 12 bases sitting between them. CDR3 in DNA: TGTGCCAGCAGTTACTCGACAAGACTAAGCTCCTACGAGCAGTACTTC. As protein: CASSYSTRLSSYEQYF.

The chain has TRBV24-1 and TRBJ1-6; the D is unclear. Germline loops: CDR1 KGHDR, CDR2 SFDVKD. This CDR3 region has 13 residues. Trimming took 9 bases from V and 8 from J, leaving 13 bases between them. This CDR3 is CATVRVKDSPLHF. DNA of the CDR3: TGTGCCACCGTACGCGTCAAGGATTCACCCCTCCACTTT.

The chain uses TRBV15 and TRBJ2-5; D is unresolved. The germline V and J ends were trimmed by 0 bases and 5 bases, with 7 bases remaining between them. In germline, CDR1 is LNHNV, CDR2 YYDKDF (reference sequence). The CDR3 length is 13 residues. CDR3 protein: CATSRDRLETQYF. CDR3 DNA: TGTGCCACCAGCAGAGATCGGTTGGAGACCCAGTACTTC.

This clonotype has ten or more counts. This chain connects TRBV14 to TRBJ2-1; 11 nucleotides agree with TRBD1. This CDR3 is built from 16 residues. V lost 2 bases and J lost 8; bases outside the gene matches: 8. Germline V lookup: CDR1 SGHDN, CDR2 FVKESK. The CDR3 region has the DNA TGTGCCAGCAGCCAATTATTCGGACAGGGGGCGCATGAGCAGTTCTTC. Protein: CASSQLFGQGAHEQFF.

The chain employs TRBV4-3 and TRBJ1-1, with D hard to call. Trimming cost V 0 bases and J 5 bases, with 13 bases left between them. Germline values: CDR1 LGHNA, CDR2 YSLEER. This CDR3 is built from 15 residues. For the CDR3, the DNA is TGCGCCAGCAGCCAAGAACACCGGGGAAGGACTGAAGCTTTCTTT. Protein: CASSQEHRGRTEAFF.

This clonotype showed up just a few times. This CDR3 reads CASSPVRSSYNEQFF. The DNA for the CDR3 is TGCGCCAGCAGCCCCGTTCGATCCTCCTACAATGAGCAGTTCTTC. The genes are TRBV5-1 and TRBJ2-1; D is uncertain. The length of the CDR3 is 15 residues. Germline-derived CDR1 and CDR2 are SGHRS and YFSETQ. Trimming stripped 4 bases from V and 0 bases from J, with 11 bases between.

The V call is TRBV6-5, the J call TRBJ1-4, with no clear D. CDR1 and CDR2 from the germline V gene are MNHEY and SVGAGI. V lost 2 bases and J 10 bases, leaving 20 bases between the germline ends. The CDR3 loop spans 16 amino acids. Here the CDR3 reads CASSYAAERDRGKLFF. The CDR3 nucleotides read TGTGCCAGCAGTTACGCTGCGGAAAGGGATCGGGGAAAACTGTTTTTT.

This clonotype has only a few counts. V gene TRBV27 combines with J gene TRBJ2-5; the match to TRBD2 covers 15 bases. The CDR3 length is 17 residues. J lost 5 bases, V lost 5 bases, and 9 bases had no gene match. Germline V gene sequence: CDR1 MNHEY, CDR2 SMNVEV (reference sequence). Here the CDR3 DNA reads TGTGCCAGCAGTCCTCCGGGACTAGCGGGAGGAAAGGAGACCCAGTACTTC. This gives the protein CASSPPGLAGGKETQYF.

This clonotype was found a few times. The chain links TRBV7-2 to TRBJ2-3; D is uncertain. This CDR3 is built from 12 residues. CDR1 SGHTA and CDR2 FQGNSA come from the germline V gene. Trimming stripped 8 bases from V and 2 bases from J, with 8 bases between. The CDR3 reads CASGATTDTQYF. The CDR3 nucleotides read TGTGCCAGCGGTGCCACCACAGATACGCAGTATTTT.

This chain uses TRBV29-1 with TRBJ2-7, with unresolved D. Between the trimmed V and J ends, which lost 6 bases and 5 bases, there was a span of 8 bases. This CDR3 is 10 amino acids long. Looked up from germline, CDR1 is SQVTM and CDR2 is ANQGSEA. CDR3 sequence: CSVAVDEQYF. The CDR3 region has the DNA TGCAGCGTGGCAGTCGACGAGCAGTACTTC.

The chain is built from TRBV5-1 and TRBJ2-3; D is uncertain. V shed 0 bases and J shed 2 bases, with 10 bases lying between them. Germline assignment: CDR1 SGHRS and CDR2 YFSETQ. This CDR3 is built from 15 residues. This CDR3 is CASSLVSINTDTQYF. CDR3 coding DNA: TGCGCCAGCAGCTTGGTATCCATCAACACAGATACGCAGTATTTT.

The chain uses TRBV7-9 and TRBJ2-3; 7 positions match TRBD1. Unmatched junction bases numbered 10, after V lost 5 bases and J lost 2 bases. The CDR3 loop spans 16 amino acids. Germline V CDR1 and CDR2: SEHNR, FQNEAQ (reference sequence). In DNA, the CDR3 is TGTGCCAGCAGCCCCCTCCCGGGACAGTACACAGATACGCAGTATTTT. It codes for CASSPLPGQYTDTQYF. Together with reference TRBV7-9 and TRBJ2-3, the CDR3 gives the full variable domain: DTGVSQNPRHKITKRGQNVTFRCDPISEHNRLYWYRQTLGQGPEFLTYFQNEAQLEKSRLLSDRFSAERPKGSFSTLEIQRTEQGDSAMYLCASSPLPGQYTDTQYFGPGTRLTVL.

Only a few counts were recorded for this clonotype. The V gene is TRBV6-1, the J gene TRBJ2-6; tentative D call: TRBD1 (6 bases). The length of the CDR3 is 17 residues. V lost 3 bases, J lost 2 bases, and 14 bases lay in between. Germline V gene sequence: CDR1 MNHNS, CDR2 SASEGT. The CDR3 is CASSDFQGQAGANVLTF. DNA of the CDR3: TGTGCCAGCAGTGACTTTCAGGGGCAGGCTGGGGCCAACGTCCTGACTTTC.

The chain recombines TRBV5-1 with TRBJ2-3, with D possibly TRBD2 on 5 matching bases. V was cut by 5 bases and J by 1 base, with 17 bases left in between. CDR3 length equals 16 residues. Per germline, CDR1 SGHRS and CDR2 YFSETQ. The CDR3 coding sequence is TGCGCCAGCAGTTCTCTCTGGCGGCGGGGCACAGATACGCAGTATTTT. It specifies CASSSLWRRGTDTQYF. Full variable domain (remainder filled in from reference TRBV5-1 and TRBJ2-3): KAGVTQTPRYLIKTRGQQVTLSCSPISGHRSVSWYQQTPGQGLQFLFEYFSETQRNKGNFPGRFSGRQFSNSRSEMNVSTLELGDSALYLCASSSLWRRGTDTQYFGPGTRLTVL.

This clonotype showed up just a few times. J is TRBJ2-7 and V is TRBV5-6; D possibly matches TRBD1 or TRBD2 (5 bases each). Trimming left V 1 base short and J 1 base short, with 12 bases between. CDR3 length equals 15 residues. Germline CDR1 is SGHDT and CDR2 is YYEEEE. The chain's CDR3 is CASSLPGRGSYEQYF. Written as DNA, the CDR3 is TGTGCCAGCAGCTTGCCGGGACGAGGATCCTACGAGCAGTACTTC.

This chain joins TRBV2 and TRBJ2-7; D remains ambiguous. There are 13 residues in the CDR3. In germline, CDR1 is SNHLY, CDR2 FYNNEI. Trimming removed 3 bases from V and 3 bases from J, with 9 bases in between. The CDR3 here is CASSEQANYEQYF. CDR3 bases: TGTGCCAGCAGTGAGCAGGCAAACTACGAGCAGTACTTC. Supplemented by reference TRBV2 and TRBJ2-7, the full variable domain reads EPEVTQTPSHQVTQMGQEVILRCVPISNHLYFYWYRQILGQKVEFLVSFYNNEISEKSEIFDDQFSVERPDGSNFTLKIRSTKLEDSAMYFCASSEQANYEQYFGPGTRLTVT.

CDR3 nucleotide sequence: TGTGCCAGCAGCTTCGGACAGTACACAGATACGCAGTATTTT. Translation: CASSFGQYTDTQYF. The V call is TRBV7-2, the J call TRBJ2-3; D might be TRBD1 (6 bases). Germline loops: CDR1 SGHTA, CDR2 FQGNSA. The CDR3 consists of 14 residues. Between the trimmed V and J ends, which lost 3 bases and 2 bases, there was a span of 9 bases.

This clonotype has a handful of counts. The rearrangement links TRBV29-1 to TRBJ2-5, with TRBD1 as a possible D gene (6 bases). Germline CDR1 SQVTM, CDR2 ANQGSEA. V was cut by 4 bases and J by 2 bases, with 11 bases left in between. The CDR3 loop spans 13 amino acids. The CDR3 reads CSVVGQKQETQYF. The CDR3 DNA follows: TGCAGCGTTGTAGGACAGAAACAAGAGACCCAGTACTTC.

In its sample, this clonotype was seen many times. The V gene is TRBV12-3 or TRBV12-4, the J gene TRBJ1-1, with a tentative D call TRBD1 (6 bases). V dropped 6 bases and J dropped 10 bases, with 15 bases sitting between them. The CDR3 has 12 residues. DNA of the CDR3: TGTGCCAGCAGCCGCAGGGGTGGTGGAGCTTTCTTT. Encoded protein: CASSRRGGGAFF.

J is TRBJ1-1 and V is TRBV10-3; D ambiguous. Trimming left V 9 bases short and J 7 bases short, with 12 bases between. The CDR3 contains 11 residues. Germline CDR1 and CDR2: ENHRY and SYGVKD. CDR3 residues: CAIRAGIEAFF. CDR3 nucleotide sequence: TGTGCCATTCGGGCGGGGATTGAAGCTTTCTTT.

The rearrangement uses TRBV6-1 and TRBJ1-1; D is perhaps TRBD1 (6 bases). This CDR3 is 14 amino acids long. The germline CDR1 and CDR2 sequences are MNHNS and SASEGT. V dropped 6 bases and J dropped 3 bases, with 14 bases sitting between them. The CDR3: CASRWTAGDTEAFF. CDR3 sequence (DNA): TGTGCCAGCAGATGGACAGCCGGTGACACTGAAGCTTTCTTT.

The gene calls are TRBV10-3 and TRBJ2-5; 11 nucleotides match TRBD2. The CDR3 contains 14 residues. CDR1 and CDR2 (germline): ENHRY, SYGVKD. Trimming took 8 bases from V and 1 from J; bases not matched to a gene: 3. The chain's CDR3 is CAIGLAGGQETQYF. The CDR3 DNA follows: TGTGCCATCGGGCTAGCGGGGGGCCAAGAGACCCAGTACTTC.

J is TRBJ2-5 and V is TRBV25-1; D unresolved. The CDR3 totals 12 residues. V dropped 8 bases and J dropped 1 base, with 8 bases sitting between them. In germline, CDR1 is MGHDK, CDR2 SYGVNS. The CDR3 DNA sequence: TGTGCCAGCGCCAATTTCCAAGAGACCCAGTACTTC. It yields the protein CASANFQETQYF.

The chain joins TRBV20-1 to TRBJ2-1; D is perhaps TRBD2 (7 bases). The V and J ends lost 8 bases and 3 bases respectively, with 11 bases between them. This CDR3 contains 12 residues. Looked up from germline, CDR1 is DFQATT and CDR2 is SNEGSKA (reference sequence). The CDR3 DNA is TGCAGTAAGGGGGGGGGCTACAATGAGCAGTTCTTC. It specifies CSKGGGYNEQFF.

This clonotype turned up a few times. The chain carries TRBV29-1 and TRBJ2-3; 7 positions agree with TRBD1. Unmatched junction bases numbered 9, after V lost 3 bases and J lost 9 bases. Germline V lookup: CDR1 SQVTM, CDR2 ANQGSEA. The CDR3 runs to 13 residues. CDR3 coding DNA: TGCAGCGTTGATCCAGGGGGACGGGACACGCAGTATTTT. Amino acids: CSVDPGGRDTQYF.